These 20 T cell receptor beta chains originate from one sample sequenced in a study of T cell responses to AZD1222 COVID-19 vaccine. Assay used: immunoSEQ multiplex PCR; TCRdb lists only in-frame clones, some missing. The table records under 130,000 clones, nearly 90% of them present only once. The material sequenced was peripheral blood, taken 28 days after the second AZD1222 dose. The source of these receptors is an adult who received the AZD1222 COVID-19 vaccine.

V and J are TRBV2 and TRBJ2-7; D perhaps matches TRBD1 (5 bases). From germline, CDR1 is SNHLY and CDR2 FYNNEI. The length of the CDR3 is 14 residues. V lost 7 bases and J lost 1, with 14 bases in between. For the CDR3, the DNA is TGTGCCAGCACCGGAGCGACAGTTTCCTACGAGCAGTACTTC. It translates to CASTGATVSYEQYF.

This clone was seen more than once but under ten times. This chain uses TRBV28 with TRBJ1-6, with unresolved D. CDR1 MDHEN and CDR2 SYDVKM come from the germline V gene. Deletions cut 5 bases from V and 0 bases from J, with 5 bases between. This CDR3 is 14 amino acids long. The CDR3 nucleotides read TGTGCCAGCAGTGGGTACTCCTATAATTCACCCCTCCACTTT. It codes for CASSGYSYNSPLHF.

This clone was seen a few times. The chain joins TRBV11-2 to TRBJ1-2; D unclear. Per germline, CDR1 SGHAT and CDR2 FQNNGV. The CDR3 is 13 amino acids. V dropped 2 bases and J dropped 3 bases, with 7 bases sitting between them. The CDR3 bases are TGTGCCAGCAGCTTAAGGGTAGACTATGGCTACACCTTC. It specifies CASSLRVDYGYTF.

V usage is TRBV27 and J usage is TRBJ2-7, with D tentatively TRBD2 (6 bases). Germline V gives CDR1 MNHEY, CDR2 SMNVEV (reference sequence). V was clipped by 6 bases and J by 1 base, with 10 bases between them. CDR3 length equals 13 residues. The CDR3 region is CASRRGGSYEQYF. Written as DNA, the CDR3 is TGTGCCAGCAGAAGAGGAGGGTCCTACGAGCAGTACTTC.

The chain's CDR3 is CASSRETGPSYEQYF. Here the CDR3 DNA reads TGCGCCAGCAGCAGAGAGACAGGGCCGTCCTACGAGCAGTACTTC. The gene calls are TRBV5-1 and TRBJ2-7, with 7 bases aligning to TRBD1. Germline loops: CDR1 SGHRS, CDR2 YFSETQ. Trimming took 4 bases from V and 1 from J; bases not matched to a gene: 8. The CDR3 length is 15 residues.

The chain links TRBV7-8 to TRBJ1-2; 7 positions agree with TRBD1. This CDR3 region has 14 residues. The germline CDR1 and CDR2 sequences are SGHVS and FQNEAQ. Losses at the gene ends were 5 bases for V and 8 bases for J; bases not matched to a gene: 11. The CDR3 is CASSPSTGLSGYTF. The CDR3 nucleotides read TGTGCCAGCAGCCCATCGACAGGGCTCTCGGGCTACACCTTC. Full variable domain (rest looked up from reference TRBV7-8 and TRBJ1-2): GAGVSQSPRYKVAKRGQDVALRCDPISGHVSLFWYQQALGQGPEFLTYFQNEAQLDKSGLPSDRFFAERPEGSVSTLKIQRTQQEDSAVYLCASSPSTGLSGYTFGSGTRLTVV.

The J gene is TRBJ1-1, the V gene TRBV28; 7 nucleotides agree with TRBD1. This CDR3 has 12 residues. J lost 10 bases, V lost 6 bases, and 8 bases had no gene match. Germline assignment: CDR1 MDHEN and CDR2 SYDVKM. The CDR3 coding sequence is TGTGCCAGCAGCTCGACAGGGAGCGGAGCTTTCTTT. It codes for CASSSTGSGAFF.

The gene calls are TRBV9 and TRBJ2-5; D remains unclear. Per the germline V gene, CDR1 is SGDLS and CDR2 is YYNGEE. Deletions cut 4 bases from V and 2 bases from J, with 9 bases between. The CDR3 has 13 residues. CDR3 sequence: CASSLSLQETQYF. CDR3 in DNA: TGTGCCAGCAGCTTGAGCTTACAAGAGACCCAGTACTTC.

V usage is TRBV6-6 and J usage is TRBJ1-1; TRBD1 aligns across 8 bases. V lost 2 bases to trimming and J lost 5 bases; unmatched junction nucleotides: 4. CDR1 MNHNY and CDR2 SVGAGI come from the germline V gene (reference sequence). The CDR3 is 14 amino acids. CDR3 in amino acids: CASSYGQGGTEAFF. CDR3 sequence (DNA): TGTGCCAGCAGTTACGGACAGGGAGGGACTGAAGCTTTCTTT.

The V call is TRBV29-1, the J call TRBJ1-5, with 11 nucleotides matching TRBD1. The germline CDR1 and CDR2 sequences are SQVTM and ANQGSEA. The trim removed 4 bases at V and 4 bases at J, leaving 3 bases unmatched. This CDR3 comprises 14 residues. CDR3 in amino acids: CSVVGQGVNQPQHF. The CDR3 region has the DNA TGCAGCGTTGTGGGACAGGGGGTTAATCAGCCCCAGCATTTT. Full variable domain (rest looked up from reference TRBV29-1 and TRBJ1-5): SAVISQKPSRDICQRGTSLTIQCQVDSQVTMMFWYRQQPGQSLTLIATANQGSEATYESGFVIDKFPISRPNLTFSTLTVSNMSPEDSSIYLCSVVGQGVNQPQHFGDGTRLSIL.

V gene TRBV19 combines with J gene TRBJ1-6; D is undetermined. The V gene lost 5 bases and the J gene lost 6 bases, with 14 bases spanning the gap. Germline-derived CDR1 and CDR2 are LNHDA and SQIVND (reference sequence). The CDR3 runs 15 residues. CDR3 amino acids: CASSSQGFSNSPLHF. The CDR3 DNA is TGTGCCAGTAGTTCCCAAGGGTTTTCTAATTCACCCCTCCACTTT.

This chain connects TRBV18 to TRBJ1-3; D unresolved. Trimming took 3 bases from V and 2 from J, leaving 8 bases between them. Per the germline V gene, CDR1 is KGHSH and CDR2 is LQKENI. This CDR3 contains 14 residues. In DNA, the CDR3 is TGTGCCAGCTCACCGGGAGGACCTGGAAACACCATATATTTT. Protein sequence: CASSPGGPGNTIYF.

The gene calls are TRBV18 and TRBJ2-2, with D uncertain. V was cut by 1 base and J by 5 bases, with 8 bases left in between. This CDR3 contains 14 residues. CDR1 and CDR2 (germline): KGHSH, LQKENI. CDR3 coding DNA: TGTGCCAGCTCACCACAGCTAAAAACCGGGGAGCTGTTTTTT. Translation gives CASSPQLKTGELFF.

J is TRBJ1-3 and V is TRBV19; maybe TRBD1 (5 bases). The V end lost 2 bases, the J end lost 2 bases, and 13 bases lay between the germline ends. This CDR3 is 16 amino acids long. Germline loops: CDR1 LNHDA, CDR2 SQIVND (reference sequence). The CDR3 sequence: CASSIPGRRPGNTIYF. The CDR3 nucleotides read TGTGCCAGTAGTATACCGGGACGGAGACCTGGAAACACCATATATTTT.

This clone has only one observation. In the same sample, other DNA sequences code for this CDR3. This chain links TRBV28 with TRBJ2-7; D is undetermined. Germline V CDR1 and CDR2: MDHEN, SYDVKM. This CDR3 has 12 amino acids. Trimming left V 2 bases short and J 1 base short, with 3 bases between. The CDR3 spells CASSLGSYEQYF. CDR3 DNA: TGTGCCAGCAGTTTAGGATCCTACGAGCAGTACTTC.

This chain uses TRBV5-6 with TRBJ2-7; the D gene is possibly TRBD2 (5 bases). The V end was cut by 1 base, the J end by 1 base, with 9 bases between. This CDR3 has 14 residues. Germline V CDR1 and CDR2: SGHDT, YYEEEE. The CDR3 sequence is CASSLRRTSYEQYF. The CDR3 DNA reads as TGTGCCAGCAGCTTGCGTCGGACTTCCTACGAGCAGTACTTC. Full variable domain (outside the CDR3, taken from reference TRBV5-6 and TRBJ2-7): DAGVTQSPTHLIKTRGQQVTLRCSPKSGHDTVSWYQQALGQGPQFIFQYYEEEERQRGNFPDRFSGHQFPNYSSELNVNALLLGDSALYLCASSLRRTSYEQYFGPGTRLTVT.

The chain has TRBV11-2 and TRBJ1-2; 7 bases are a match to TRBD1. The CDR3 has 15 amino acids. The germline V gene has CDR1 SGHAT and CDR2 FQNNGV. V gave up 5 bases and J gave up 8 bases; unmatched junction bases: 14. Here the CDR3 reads CASSPTPGGLFGYTF. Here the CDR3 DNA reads TGTGCCAGCAGCCCTACACCAGGGGGTTTGTTCGGCTACACCTTC.

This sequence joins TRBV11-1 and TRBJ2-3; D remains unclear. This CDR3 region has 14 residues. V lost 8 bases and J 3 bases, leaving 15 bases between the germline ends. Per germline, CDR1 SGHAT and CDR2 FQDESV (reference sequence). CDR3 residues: CASRGQSETDTQYF. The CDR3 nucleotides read TGTGCCAGCCGCGGCCAATCTGAGACAGATACGCAGTATTTT. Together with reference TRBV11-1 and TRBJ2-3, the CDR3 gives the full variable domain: EAEVAQSPRYKITEKSQAVAFWCDPISGHATLYWYRQILGQGPELLVQFQDESVVDDSQLPKDRFSAERLKGVDSTLKIQPAELGDSAMYLCASRGQSETDTQYFGPGTRLTVL.

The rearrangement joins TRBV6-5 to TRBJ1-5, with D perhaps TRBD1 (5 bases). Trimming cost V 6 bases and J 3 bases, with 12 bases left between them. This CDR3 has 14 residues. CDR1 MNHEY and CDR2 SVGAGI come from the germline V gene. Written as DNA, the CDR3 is TGTGCCAGCAGACCTCGACAGCTCAATCAGCCCCAGCATTTT. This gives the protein CASRPRQLNQPQHF.

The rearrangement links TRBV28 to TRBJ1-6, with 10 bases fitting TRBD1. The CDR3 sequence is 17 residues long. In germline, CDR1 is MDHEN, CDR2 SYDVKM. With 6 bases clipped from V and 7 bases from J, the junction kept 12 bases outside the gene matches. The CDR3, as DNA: TGTGCCAGCAGCCCGGGGCGGGACAGGGGCGAGAATTCACCCCTCCACTTT. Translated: CASSPGRDRGENSPLHF.